The 20 T cell receptor beta chains given below trace back to one sample, sequenced in a study of naive and memory T cell subsets. What these receptors recognize is not known. Both TRBC1 and TRBC2 were covered by a beta constant-region primer of two equimolar oligonucleotides. Nested alpha and beta constant-region primers with the SP2 primer drove four PCR rounds on ligated cDNA. From the UMI-ligation and nested PCR reads, TCRdb called clonotypes with MiXCR, one entry per CDR3 protein. The data hold around 100,000 distinct CDR3 sequences, with approximately 14% observed a single time. Study-level findings and limits: Possibly reflecting memory cells re-expressing CD45RA, a few larger clonotypes occurred in naive repertoires, especially CD8.

The sample was naive CD8+ T cells from blood. The receptors stem from a human donor in good health.

The chain couples TRBV29-1 to TRBJ2-1, with D hard to call. The V end was cut by 7 bases, the J end by 6 bases, with 4 bases between. The CDR3 covers 9 residues. The germline V gene has CDR1 SQVTM and CDR2 ANQGSEA. The CDR3, as DNA: TGCAGCGACCCCAATGAGCAGTTCTTC. Translated: CSDPNEQFF.

This clonotype has just a few counts. V usage is TRBV9 and J usage is TRBJ2-7; TRBD2 matches 11 bases. The CDR3 sequence is 15 residues long. J lost 0 bases, V lost 3 bases, and 2 bases had no gene match. Germline V gives CDR1 SGDLS, CDR2 YYNGEE. The CDR3 protein is CASSAGTSGSYEQYF. DNA for the CDR3: TGTGCCAGCAGCGCCGGGACTAGCGGCTCCTACGAGCAGTACTTC.

This clonotype occurred many times. The V call is TRBV29-1, the J call TRBJ2-1; the match to TRBD2 covers 9 bases. CDR3 length: 16 amino acids. CDR1 and CDR2 (germline): SQVTM, ANQGSEA. The J segment lost 10 bases and the V segment lost 1 base, leaving 14 bases of the junction unmatched. DNA for the CDR3: TGCAGCGTTGAAGGAGGTGCCGTAGCGGGAGTTCGGGAGCAGTTCTTC. Its translation: CSVEGGAVAGVREQFF.

Notes on this clonotype: This may be a read error: a much more frequent sequence differs by one nucleotide. V is TRBV4-3 and J is TRBJ1-1, with D possibly TRBD1 on 5 matching bases. Germline CDR1 and CDR2: LGHNA and YSLEER. This CDR3 is 15 amino acids long. The chain's CDR3 is CASSRSRVSGTEAYF. CDR3 DNA: TGCGCCAGCAGCCGTAGCAGGGTCTCAGGAACTGAAGCTTACTTT.

The chain carries TRBV2 and TRBJ1-2; D remains unclear. The CDR3 length is 11 residues. Deletions cut 8 bases from V and 5 bases from J, with 9 bases between. CDR1 is SNHLY, CDR2 FYNNEI, per germline. Here the CDR3 reads CASGRSYGYTF. The CDR3 region has the DNA TGTGCCAGCGGACGTAGTTATGGCTACACCTTC. Complete variable domain (other parts from reference TRBV2 and TRBJ1-2): EPEVTQTPSHQVTQMGQEVILRCVPISNHLYFYWYRQILGQKVEFLVSFYNNEISEKSEIFDDQFSVERPDGSNFTLKIRSTKLEDSAMYFCASGRSYGYTFGSGTRLTVV.

This clonotype was detected a few times. The V call is TRBV4-3, the J call TRBJ1-1, with 7 positions matching TRBD1. This CDR3 has 14 amino acids. Germline V gives CDR1 LGHNA, CDR2 YSLEER. V was pared by 4 bases and J by 6 bases, with 8 bases of the junction left unmatched. The CDR3 DNA reads as TGCGCCAGCAGCCGTCAGGGGGTAGGGGCTGAAGCTTTCTTT. It specifies CASSRQGVGAEAFF.

In its sample, this clonotype was seen many times. This chain links TRBV3-1 with TRBJ2-7; tentative D call: TRBD2 (5 bases). Germline assignment: CDR1 LGHDT and CDR2 YNNKEL (reference sequence). V lost 0 bases, J lost 0 bases, and 12 bases lay in between. The CDR3 totals 16 residues. The CDR3 reads CASSQDLGGSSYEQYF. As DNA, the CDR3 is TGTGCCAGCAGCCAAGATTTGGGCGGGTCCTCCTACGAGCAGTACTTC.

This clonotype was detected only a few times. The rearrangement links TRBV24-1 to TRBJ1-6; D gene ambiguous. V dropped 6 bases and J dropped 5 bases, with 7 bases sitting between them. CDR3 length: 13 amino acids. Germline CDR1 KGHDR, CDR2 SFDVKD. CDR3 residues: CATSSNDNSPLHF. The CDR3 nucleotides are TGTGCCACCAGTTCGAACGATAATTCACCCCTCCACTTT.

The J gene is TRBJ2-7, the V gene TRBV15; unclear D gene. There are 13 residues in the CDR3. Germline CDR1 and CDR2: LNHNV and YYDKDF (reference sequence). V lost 4 bases, J lost 1 base, and 8 bases lay in between. CDR3 protein: CATSKATSYEQYF. The CDR3 coding sequence is TGTGCCACCAGCAAGGCAACATCCTACGAGCAGTACTTC.

This chain joins TRBV12-3 or TRBV12-4 and TRBJ2-1; 7 bases are a match to TRBD2. The CDR3 is made up of 12 amino acids. After removal of 4 bases from V and 13 bases from J, the junction contained 7 bases not matched to a gene. Written as DNA, the CDR3 is TGTGCCAGCAGTTCCGAGCGGGACCTACAGTTCTTC. Protein product: CASSSERDLQFF.

This clonotype was found a few times. The chain uses TRBV29-1 and TRBJ1-2, with D possibly matching TRBD1 (5 bases). Germline V gene data show CDR1 as SQVTM and CDR2 as ANQGSEA. The CDR3 extends over 16 amino acids. Deletions cut 6 bases from V and 1 base from J, with 21 bases between. CDR3: CSVLRSRDRNNYGYTF. The CDR3, as DNA: TGCAGCGTGCTTAGATCCCGGGACCGCAATAACTATGGCTACACCTTC.

The sample holds a few counts of this clonotype. V gene TRBV6-5 combines with J gene TRBJ1-2; D is uncertain. Germline-derived CDR1 and CDR2 are MNHEY and SVGAGI. There are 14 residues in the CDR3. Trimming cost V 0 bases and J 4 bases, with 9 bases left between them. The CDR3 here is CASSYSRDAYGYTF. CDR3 nucleotide sequence: TGTGCCAGCAGTTACTCACGCGACGCCTATGGCTACACCTTC.

This clonotype was detected only a few times. This rearrangement joins TRBV7-9 to TRBJ2-7; 9 positions agree with TRBD1. CDR1 and CDR2 (germline): SEHNR, FQNEAQ (reference sequence). The length of the CDR3 is 14 residues. V lost 5 bases to trimming and J lost 6 bases; unmatched junction nucleotides: 8. In nucleotides, the CDR3 is TGTGCCAGCAGCCCGCGGACAGGGGATCTCGAGCAGTACTTC. Encoded protein: CASSPRTGDLEQYF.

This clonotype came up a few times. The V gene is TRBV4-2, the J gene TRBJ2-1; TRBD2 matches at 7 bases. Germline CDR1 LGHNA, CDR2 YNFKEQ. The CDR3 totals 16 residues. J was trimmed by 8 bases and V by 0 bases; bases with no gene match: 10. CDR3 bases: TGTGCCAGCAGCCAAGATCCGGGCGGGAGTCGGGATGAGCAGTTCTTC. This codes for CASSQDPGGSRDEQFF.

This clonotype was seen at least ten times. V gene TRBV18 combines with J gene TRBJ1-3; D might be TRBD1 (5 bases). Germline V lookup: CDR1 KGHSH, CDR2 LQKENI. This CDR3 has 17 amino acids. The V end lost 3 bases, the J end lost 0 bases, and 15 bases lay between the germline ends. CDR3 amino acids: CASSPSGTVPSGNTIYF. The CDR3, as DNA: TGTGCCAGCTCACCTTCTGGGACGGTTCCCTCTGGAAACACCATATATTTT.

As DNA, the CDR3 is TGTGCCAGCAGTTACTTGCGGAACACTGAAGCTTTCTTT. It specifies CASSYLRNTEAFF. The chain carries TRBV6-2 or TRBV6-3 and TRBJ1-1; no definite D call. Trimming left V 1 base short and J 1 base short, with 4 bases between. The CDR3 is 13 residues long. Germline V lookup: CDR1 MNHEY, CDR2 SVGEGT.

This clonotype has only a few counts. J is TRBJ2-1 and V is TRBV27; 7 bases map to TRBD2. J lost 8 bases, V lost 3 bases, and 7 bases had no gene match. The length of the CDR3 is 14 residues. Germline CDR1 and CDR2: MNHEY and SMNVEV (reference sequence). The CDR3, as DNA: TGTGCCAGCAGTTTCCGACAGCTAGCGGATGAGCAGTTCTTC. Residues: CASSFRQLADEQFF.

There are a few counts of this clonotype. This chain uses TRBV5-1 with TRBJ2-4; 7 bases are shared with TRBD2. Germline assignment: CDR1 SGHRS and CDR2 YFSETQ. V lost 0 bases, J lost 3 bases, and 3 bases stayed unmatched. The CDR3 runs to 15 residues. The CDR3 DNA reads as TGCGCCAGCAGCTTGGCTGGGGGGGGCAAAAACATTCAGTACTTC. This translates into CASSLAGGGKNIQYF. Variable domain in full (rest from reference TRBV5-1 and TRBJ2-4): KAGVTQTPRYLIKTRGQQVTLSCSPISGHRSVSWYQQTPGQGLQFLFEYFSETQRNKGNFPGRFSGRQFSNSRSEMNVSTLELGDSALYLCASSLAGGGKNIQYFGAGTRLSVL.

The chain links TRBV11-2 to TRBJ2-5, with 7 bases matching TRBD1. J was trimmed by 1 base and V by 5 bases; bases with no gene match: 4. Germline CDR1 is SGHAT and CDR2 is FQNNGV. The CDR3 sequence is 14 residues long. The CDR3 DNA sequence: TGTGCCAGCAGCCAACGGGACAGCCAAGAGACCCAGTACTTC. It is translated as CASSQRDSQETQYF.

A few counts support this clonotype. This chain connects TRBV12-3 or TRBV12-4 to TRBJ1-5; D is uncertain. The CDR3 loop spans 11 amino acids. V lost 6 bases and J lost 9, with 9 bases in between. Here the CDR3 DNA reads TGTGCCAGCAGGGGAGTAGGGCCCCAGCATTTT. Amino acid sequence: CASRGVGPQHF.